Described below is a single T cell receptor (beta chain) sequence and its context. The antigen is undetermined. Assay used: immunoSEQ multiplex PCR; TCRdb lists only in-frame clones, some missing. The top ten hold 9.2% of the sample, which has about 190,000 clones, around 93% seen once. The data stem from a study of T cell responses to AZD1222 COVID-19 vaccine. Study-level information: Pooling covered second doses at about 4 or about 12 weeks. Overall study results and limits: Recipients of AZD1222 seropositive at baseline numbered only 6 or 7. The breadth and depth of Spike-specific TCRs increased once two AZD1222 doses had been given. There were vaccine-associated CD4 TCRs across spike, dominant at 160-218 and 743-854.

The CDR3 runs 15 residues. Trimming stripped 4 bases from V and 6 bases from J, with 15 bases between. The germline CDR1 and CDR2 sequences are LGHDT and YNNKEL (reference sequence). The material was peripheral blood, obtained on day 0 of AZD1222 vaccination. The TCR originated in an adult in good health. This chain connects TRBV3-1 (or the pseudogene TRBV3-2) to TRBJ2-2, with D perhaps matching TRBD2 (6 bases). The CDR3 sequence is CASSPQEGASGELFF. The DNA of the CDR3 is TGTGCCAGCAGCCCGCAGGAGGGAGCGTCCGGGGAGCTGTTTTTT.